The 17 T cell receptor beta chains below come from one sample, sequenced in a study of OX40 agonist ivuxolimab in advanced cancers. The table came from immunoSEQ multiplex PCR; TCRdb's copy has only in-frame clones and leaves some out. The sample carries about 100,000 clones, 94% recorded once. Material: CD4+ or CD8+ T cells sorted from blood, obtained in a trial of the OX40 agonist ivuxolimab. These receptors came from an adult with an advanced solid tumor such as melanoma, head and neck, liver or kidney cancer.

The rearrangement links TRBV7-3 to TRBJ2-1, with D perhaps assigned TRBD1 or TRBD2 (6 bases each). CDR1 is SGHTA, CDR2 FQGTGA, per germline. V lost 3 bases and J 6 bases, leaving 9 bases between the germline ends. The length of the CDR3 is 13 residues. In DNA, the CDR3 is TGTGCCAGCAGCTTCCCGGGGGCCAATGAGCAGTTCTTC. Translated: CASSFPGANEQFF. The full variable domain, in which reference TRBV7-3 and TRBJ2-1 provide the parts outside the CDR3, is GAGVSQTPSNKVTEKGKYVELRCDPISGHTALYWYRQSLGQGPEFLIYFQGTGAADDSGLPNDRFFAVRPEGSVSTLKIQRTERGDSAVYLCASSFPGANEQFFGPGTRLTVL.

V is TRBV5-5 and J is TRBJ1-5; no clear D. The CDR3 is made up of 14 amino acids. Germline loops: CDR1 SGHKS, CDR2 YYEKEE (reference sequence). Trimming cost V 2 bases and J 3 bases, with 9 bases left between them. The CDR3 sequence is CASSFLENNQPQHF. The CDR3 bases are TGTGCCAGCAGCTTTTTGGAAAACAATCAGCCCCAGCATTTT.

This clone has just a few counts. The chain joins TRBV7-9 to TRBJ2-3; D is perhaps TRBD2 (5 bases). V was cut by 1 base and J by 11 bases, with 7 bases left in between. Germline V gene lookup returns CDR1 SEHNR and CDR2 FQNEAQ (reference sequence). The CDR3 contains 11 residues. The CDR3 spells CASSLGERQYF. The CDR3 region has the DNA TGTGCCAGCAGCTTAGGGGAGAGGCAGTATTTT.

This chain joins TRBV6-6 and TRBJ2-3; 11 positions match TRBD2. J gave up 4 bases and V 2 bases, and 2 bases lay outside the gene matches. This CDR3 has 15 amino acids. Germline V gives CDR1 MNHNY, CDR2 SVGAGI (reference sequence). As DNA, the CDR3 is TGTGCCAGCAGTTACATAGCGGGAGGGGCAGATACGCAGTATTTT. Translated, it gives CASSYIAGGADTQYF.

As DNA, the CDR3 is TGTGCCAGCAGCAACCGGGACCTGTTTGCCGGCTACACCTTC. Encoded protein: CASSNRDLFAGYTF. The V call is TRBV7-8, the J call TRBJ1-2, with TRBD1 as a possible D gene (5 bases). This CDR3 has 14 residues. Trimming pared 5 bases from V and 8 bases from J, leaving 18 bases between. The germline V gene has CDR1 SGHVS and CDR2 FQNEAQ. The full variable domain, completed using reference TRBV7-8 and TRBJ1-2, is GAGVSQSPRYKVAKRGQDVALRCDPISGHVSLFWYQQALGQGPEFLTYFQNEAQLDKSGLPSDRFFAERPEGSVSTLKIQRTQQEDSAVYLCASSNRDLFAGYTFGSGTRLTVV.

The V gene is TRBV4-1, the J gene TRBJ2-1; a weak D match, TRBD1 (6 bases). The V and J ends lost 3 bases and 8 bases respectively, with 8 bases between them. Germline V CDR1 and CDR2: MGHRA, YSYEKL. This CDR3 has 12 residues. CDR3 residues: CASSQDSYEQFF. CDR3 nucleotide sequence: TGCGCCAGCAGCCAGGACAGTTATGAGCAGTTCTTC.

This clone showed up just a few times. This chain links TRBV6-5 with TRBJ2-2; D remains ambiguous. V was shortened by 0 bases and J by 3 bases, with 8 bases between the two germline ends. Germline values: CDR1 MNHEY, CDR2 SVGAGI. The CDR3 is 15 amino acids. The CDR3 loop is CASSYSAPYTGELFF. As DNA, the CDR3 is TGTGCCAGCAGTTACTCGGCCCCCTACACCGGGGAGCTGTTTTTT.

This chain uses TRBV9 with TRBJ2-7, with D possibly being TRBD1 or TRBD2 (5 bases each). From germline, CDR1 is SGDLS and CDR2 YYNGEE. CDR3 length: 14 residues. Trimming took 0 bases from V and 4 from J, leaving 11 bases between them. The CDR3: CASSVGGDGYEQYF. The CDR3 nucleotides are TGTGCCAGCAGCGTAGGAGGGGACGGGTACGAGCAGTACTTC.

Concerning this clone itself: Other DNA variants within this sample encode the same CDR3. This sequence joins TRBV2 and TRBJ1-1; possible D gene TRBD1, 6 bases. This CDR3 has 15 residues. The V end lost 6 bases, the J end lost 7 bases, and 21 bases lay between the germline ends. Germline V gives CDR1 SNHLY, CDR2 FYNNEI. This CDR3 reads CASSLWPGDELEAFF. CDR3 nucleotides: TGTGCCAGCAGCTTATGGCCAGGGGACGAACTTGAAGCTTTCTTT.

The rearrangement joins TRBV7-6 to TRBJ1-1, with D maybe TRBD1 (5 bases). The CDR3 spans 13 residues. Germline CDR1 is SGHVS and CDR2 is FNYEAQ. The V end lost 4 bases, the J end lost 5 bases, and 11 bases lay between the germline ends. The CDR3 DNA is TGTGCCAGCAGCTCCAGGGTGGGAACTGAAGCTTTCTTT. Translated: CASSSRVGTEAFF.

A single count supports this clone. V is TRBV30 and J is TRBJ2-1; D may match TRBD1 or TRBD2 (5 bases each). Germline V lookup: CDR1 GTSNPN, CDR2 SVGIG (reference sequence). V lost 5 bases and J 2 bases, leaving 16 bases between the germline ends. The length of the CDR3 is 15 residues. CDR3 amino acids: CAWWGSGSPYNEQFF. The CDR3, as DNA: TGTGCCTGGTGGGGCTCAGGGAGTCCCTACAATGAGCAGTTCTTC.

The CDR3, as DNA: TGTGCCAGCAGCTTACCGGGTTCCCACAATGAGCAGTTCTTC. It yields the protein CASSLPGSHNEQFF. The chain recombines TRBV5-6 with TRBJ2-1; unclear D gene. The germline V gene encodes CDR1 SGHDT and CDR2 YYEEEE. V lost 2 bases and J 5 bases, leaving 11 bases between the germline ends. CDR3 length equals 14 residues.

The chain is built from TRBV27 and TRBJ1-1; 7 bases map to TRBD1. Germline CDR1 and CDR2: MNHEY and SMNVEV (reference sequence). The length of the CDR3 is 12 residues. V lost 6 bases and J lost 5; bases outside the gene matches: 3. In DNA, the CDR3 is TGTGCCAGCAGCCAGGACAGGACTGAAGCTTTCTTT. This encodes CASSQDRTEAFF.

The rearrangement links TRBV5-6 to TRBJ2-4; 8 bases are a match to TRBD1. Germline CDR1 SGHDT, CDR2 YYEEEE. This CDR3 has 16 residues. V shed 0 bases and J 7 bases; nucleotides not matched to a gene: 9. The CDR3 loop is CASSLGITGTGNIQYF. In nucleotides, the CDR3 is TGTGCCAGCAGCTTGGGAATCACCGGGACAGGTAACATTCAGTACTTC.

The genes are TRBV6-5 and TRBJ2-1; 8 nucleotides line up with TRBD1. The germline CDR1 and CDR2 sequences are MNHEY and SVGAGI. V lost 8 bases, J lost 9 bases, and 3 bases stayed unmatched. This CDR3 comprises 11 residues. The CDR3 bases are TGTGCCAGCGTACAGGGGGGTGAGCAGTTCTTC. Protein product: CASVQGGEQFF.

This clone was counted between two and nine times. The chain employs TRBV20-1 and TRBJ1-2; D is undetermined. Germline-derived CDR1 and CDR2 are DFQATT and SNEGSKA (reference sequence). The germline V and J ends were trimmed by 5 bases and 8 bases, with 9 bases remaining between them. CDR3 length: 10 amino acids. For the CDR3, the DNA is TGCAGTGCTCACGCGGAGGGCTACACCTTC. This translates into CSAHAEGYTF.

This rearrangement joins TRBV2 to TRBJ2-5; 11 nucleotides align to TRBD1. The CDR3 length is 15 residues. Germline trimming cut 8 bases from V and 2 bases from J; bases unmatched to any gene: 7. Germline CDR1 and CDR2: SNHLY and FYNNEI. CDR3 amino acids: CASYFRDRGQETQYF. CDR3 DNA: TGTGCCAGCTACTTCCGGGACAGGGGGCAAGAGACCCAGTACTTC.